These 9 T cell receptor beta chains were sequenced from one sample in a study of identical twins. TCRdb re-derived calls from the 5' RACE reads in MiXCR, one entry per CDR3 protein. There are 460,000 or so distinct CDR3 sequences in the sample; approximately 15% occur only once, and 0.4% to 0.55% lies in the top ten. These data also formed part of another study, on yellow fever vaccine responses in identical twins.

Sequenced sample: CD4+ T cells sorted from blood. These receptors all come from a woman in her late teens or twenties in good health.

DNA of the CDR3: TGTGCCAGCAGGACCCCCCGAGGCGGGGGAGTCGCCTACGAGCAGTACTTC. Translated, it gives CASRTPRGGGVAYEQYF. The chain recombines TRBV2 with TRBJ2-7, with TRBD2 matching over 7 bases. The CDR3 contains 17 residues. V gave up 6 bases and J gave up 2 bases; unmatched junction bases: 16. Germline V gene data show CDR1 as SNHLY and CDR2 as FYNNEI.

The chain carries TRBV28 and TRBJ2-5, with 7 bases matching TRBD1. The CDR3 sequence is 16 residues long. CDR1 is MDHEN and CDR2 is SYDVKM in the germline V gene. With V trimmed by 5 bases and J by 3 bases, 12 bases remained unmatched. The CDR3 DNA sequence: TGTGCCAGCAGTCGGTCCCAGGGGGTAGGGGAAGAGACCCAGTACTTC. Encoded protein: CASSRSQGVGEETQYF.

This clonotype was observed a handful of times. The chain's CDR3 is CASNLDRGGTGELFF. The CDR3 DNA is TGTGCCAGTAATCTAGACAGGGGAGGCACCGGGGAGCTGTTTTTT. V gene TRBV28 combines with J gene TRBJ2-2; 8 bases are a match to TRBD1. The CDR3 extends over 15 amino acids. With V trimmed by 9 bases and J by 4 bases, 10 bases remained unmatched. The germline V gene encodes CDR1 MDHEN and CDR2 SYDVKM.

This clonotype was seen only a few times. The chain carries TRBV12-3 or TRBV12-4 and TRBJ1-5; unclear D gene. The CDR3 covers 15 residues. Between the trimmed V and J ends, which lost 5 bases and 0 bases, there was a span of 11 bases. CDR3 nucleotides: TGTGCCAGCAGTCTGGGAACATATAGCAATCAGCCCCAGCATTTT. Protein sequence: CASSLGTYSNQPQHF.

The chain links TRBV29-1 to TRBJ2-5, with TRBD2 identical over 8 bases. With V trimmed by 6 bases and J by 4 bases, 13 bases remained unmatched. In germline, CDR1 is SQVTM, CDR2 ANQGSEA. The CDR3 has 15 residues. CDR3 sequence (DNA): TGCAGCGTCTCCCCCGGGACTAGGGACCGAGAGACCCAGTACTTC. Amino acids: CSVSPGTRDRETQYF.

The chain has TRBV6-1 and TRBJ2-7; TRBD2 might be the D (6 bases). Germline V gives CDR1 MNHNS, CDR2 SASEGT. The CDR3 totals 13 residues. Trimming shortened V by 8 bases and J by 3 bases, and 14 bases separated the two germline ends. CDR3 in amino acids: CASRRGPNYEQYF. The CDR3 nucleotides read TGTGCCAGCCGGCGGGGTCCAAACTACGAGCAGTACTTC.

This clonotype has more than one count but fewer than ten. This chain connects TRBV5-1 to TRBJ2-5, with a weak D call TRBD1 (6 bases). Trimming pared 4 bases from V and 2 bases from J, leaving 15 bases between. This CDR3 comprises 15 residues. Germline-derived CDR1 and CDR2 are SGHRS and YFSETQ. The CDR3 here is CASSRTGQIQETQYF. CDR3 bases: TGCGCCAGCAGCAGAACGGGACAAATACAAGAGACCCAGTACTTC.

This clonotype was seen a few times. The genes are TRBV7-2 and TRBJ1-2; the D is unclear. The CDR3 has 14 residues. Germline V gene sequence: CDR1 SGHTA, CDR2 FQGNSA. The ends were cut back, 1 base at V and 8 bases at J, with 14 bases in the middle. Written as DNA, the CDR3 is TGTGCCAGCAGCTTAGACGGCAGACCTGAAGGCTACACCTTC. Translating it yields CASSLDGRPEGYTF.

This clonotype was counted between two and nine times. The rearrangement uses TRBV10-3 and TRBJ2-5; D is possibly TRBD1 (5 bases). Trimming stripped 0 bases from V and 2 bases from J, with 13 bases between. This CDR3 has 16 amino acids. Per germline, CDR1 ENHRY and CDR2 SYGVKD. For the CDR3, the DNA is TGTGCCATCAGTGAGTCCTCTGGGGCAGGGCAAGAGACCCAGTACTTC. This codes for CAISESSGAGQETQYF.